These 23 T cell receptor beta chains originate from one sample sequenced in a study of T cells in Graves' hyperthyroidism and ophthalmopathy. Amplification of TCR beta CDR3 regions used RNA as the template. RT-PCR in the first round (using the HTBI primer set) targeted the TCR CDR3. TCRdb re-derived calls from the multiplex PCR reads in MiXCR, one entry per CDR3 protein. The sample has 450,000 to 650,000 distinct CDR3 sequences, approximately 15% seen once. The sample consisted of blood. Receptors were obtained from a woman in her late teens or twenties with Graves' ophthalmopathy.

Ten or more counts support this clonotype. The V and J genes are TRBV6-5 and TRBJ1-5, with no clear D. CDR3 length: 14 amino acids. Germline assignment: CDR1 MNHEY and CDR2 SVGAGI. V was pared by 0 bases and J by 9 bases, with 12 bases between. CDR3 amino acids: CASSYSIGNRPQHF. DNA for the CDR3: TGTGCCAGCAGTTACTCGATCGGAAACCGGCCCCAGCATTTT.

Note on this clonotype: This CDR3 fails to terminate in the conserved phenylalanine or tryptophan, so it likely reflects a read error. The rearrangement links TRBV12-3 or TRBV12-4 to TRBJ2-7; D could derive from TRBD1 or TRBD2 (5 bases each). This CDR3 spans 16 amino acids. Trimming pared 1 base from V and 3 bases from J, leaving 16 bases between. CDR3: CASSLGLGETDYEQYS. CDR3 bases: TGTGCCAGCAGTTTAGGCTTAGGGGAGACAGACTACGAGCAGTACTCC.

This clonotype came up a few times. The V call is TRBV20-1, the J call TRBJ1-5; D perhaps matches TRBD1 (5 bases). Trimming pared 2 bases from V and 6 bases from J, leaving 17 bases between. Germline V gene lookup returns CDR1 DFQATT and CDR2 SNEGSKA (reference sequence). This CDR3 has 15 amino acids. CDR3 DNA sequence: TGCAGTGCTAGATCGCCGGGGGGGGGAGGTCAGCCCCAGCATTTT. Translation: CSARSPGGGGQPQHF.

This clonotype occurred many times. The chain recombines TRBV6-2 or TRBV6-3 with TRBJ2-1; D remains unclear. This CDR3 has 15 amino acids. Trimming shortened V by 8 bases and J by 2 bases, and 16 bases separated the two germline ends. From germline, CDR1 is MNHEY and CDR2 SVGEGT. The CDR3 sequence: CASGPRAVTYNEQFF. For the CDR3, the DNA is TGTGCCAGCGGTCCAAGGGCGGTAACCTACAATGAGCAGTTCTTC.

This clonotype was counted many times. This rearrangement joins TRBV11-2 to TRBJ1-2, with 8 bases that match TRBD1. CDR1 SGHAT and CDR2 FQNNGV come from the germline V gene. This CDR3 has 12 residues. V lost 9 bases, J lost 7 bases, and 7 bases stayed unmatched. The CDR3 DNA follows: TGTGCCAGTACTGACAGGGGTGTTGGCTACACCTTC. It encodes CASTDRGVGYTF.

This clonotype was seen a few times. The rearrangement uses TRBV6-1 and TRBJ1-3; D uncertain. V lost 7 bases and J 0 bases, leaving 13 bases between the germline ends. The CDR3 is made up of 15 amino acids. The V gene's germline CDR1 is MNHNS and CDR2 SASEGT. The DNA for the CDR3 is TGTGCCAGCAAGGTCGGGCAGCACTCTGGAAACACCATATATTTT. It is translated as CASKVGQHSGNTIYF.

This clonotype was observed a few times. The chain employs TRBV10-3 and TRBJ1-1; TRBD1 might be the D (5 bases). The V end was cut by 6 bases, the J end by 1 base, with 15 bases between. Germline CDR1 and CDR2: ENHRY and SYGVKD. The CDR3 extends over 15 amino acids. The CDR3: CAIRGPGSGNTEAFF. CDR3 coding DNA: TGTGCCATCAGAGGGCCAGGGTCGGGGAACACTGAAGCTTTCTTT.

The genes are TRBV19 and TRBJ1-4; D remains ambiguous. The CDR3 spans 15 residues. Germline V gives CDR1 LNHDA, CDR2 SQIVND (reference sequence). V lost 6 bases and J 2 bases, leaving 13 bases between the germline ends. The CDR3 coding sequence is TGTGCCAGTAGCCACAACAGAGGGACTAATGAAAAACTGTTTTTT. Encoded protein: CASSHNRGTNEKLFF.

At least ten counts were recorded for this clonotype. J is TRBJ2-1 and V is TRBV6-2 or TRBV6-3; 11 bases align to TRBD2. The CDR3 is 20 residues long. With 0 bases clipped from V and 0 bases from J, the junction kept 10 bases outside the gene matches. Germline V gene sequence: CDR1 MNHEY, CDR2 SVGEGT. CDR3 nucleotide sequence: TGTGCCAGCAGTTACTCCCCGGGACTAGCGGACTTTTACTCCTACAATGAGCAGTTCTTC. This gives the protein CASSYSPGLADFYSYNEQFF.

This clonotype occurred a few times. The chain joins TRBV6-2 or TRBV6-3 to TRBJ2-3, with 11 bases identical to TRBD2. V dropped 8 bases and J dropped 8; count of bases not matched to a gene: 15. Germline V gene data show CDR1 as MNHEY and CDR2 as SVGEGT. This CDR3 is 16 amino acids long. Here the CDR3 reads CASVPFSGRERGTQYF. CDR3 in DNA: TGTGCCAGCGTACCTTTTAGCGGGAGGGAGAGGGGTACGCAGTATTTT.

The rearrangement uses TRBV20-1 and TRBJ1-1; a weak D match, TRBD1 (6 bases). Trimming took 1 base from V and 7 from J, leaving 40 bases between them. The CDR3 is made up of 22 amino acids. The germline V gene has CDR1 DFQATT and CDR2 SNEGSKA (reference sequence). In DNA, the CDR3 is TGCAGTGCTAGAGGGGGGTCCCGCAGGGGACCTTTTGCGACCCGTTCTACCCTTGAAGCTTTCTTT. The encoded protein is CSARGGSRRGPFATRSTLEAFF.

This chain connects TRBV6-5 to TRBJ1-3; TRBD1 might be the D (5 bases). CDR1 is MNHEY, CDR2 SVGAGI, per germline. This CDR3 comprises 13 residues. V was trimmed by 3 bases and J by 9 bases, leaving 12 bases between them. CDR3 residues: CASSYGGATTIYF. In DNA form, the CDR3 reads TGTGCCAGCAGTTATGGGGGAGCTACCACCATATATTTT.

This clonotype appeared a few times. V usage is TRBV29-1 and J usage is TRBJ2-7; TRBD1 aligns across 8 bases. Germline assignment: CDR1 SQVTM and CDR2 ANQGSEA. CDR3 length: 12 amino acids. V gave up 4 bases and J gave up 7 bases; unmatched junction bases: 6. The CDR3 sequence is CSVGDRRGEQYF. The CDR3 bases are TGCAGCGTTGGGGACAGGCGGGGAGAGCAGTACTTC.

On this clonotype itself: A much larger clone differs from this one at a single base, so this may be a read error. The genes are TRBV20-1 and TRBJ2-1, with D tentatively TRBD2 (5 bases). Germline V CDR1 and CDR2: DFQATT, SNEGSKA (reference sequence). V was cut by 5 bases and J by 5 bases, with 19 bases left in between. The CDR3 has 15 amino acids. The CDR3 coding sequence is TGCAGTGCTTCGATTACTACGAGGGCTAACAATGAGCAGTTCTTC. Its protein is CSASITTRANNEQFF.

This clonotype was observed many times. V gene TRBV6-5 combines with J gene TRBJ2-7; the match to TRBD2 covers 8 bases. The CDR3 totals 14 residues. The V gene end was trimmed by 1 base and the J gene end by 3 bases; junction bases not matched to a gene: 2. CDR1 and CDR2 from the germline V gene are MNHEY and SVGAGI. The CDR3 reads CASSYYGGDYEQYF. Written as DNA, the CDR3 is TGTGCCAGCAGTTACTACGGGGGGGACTACGAGCAGTACTTC.

This chain connects TRBV30 to TRBJ1-1, with D unclear. The CDR3 is 10 amino acids. The V end was cut by 6 bases, the J end by 4 bases, with 6 bases between. Germline V gives CDR1 GTSNPN, CDR2 SVGIG (reference sequence). The CDR3 region has the DNA TGTGCCTGCCACATCACTGAAGCTTTCTTT. This gives the protein CACHITEAFF.

Worth noting for this clonotype: A much more abundant neighbour one base away suggests this may be a read error. The chain has TRBV6-2 or TRBV6-3 and TRBJ2-5, with D maybe TRBD2 (5 bases). This CDR3 spans 16 amino acids. The germline CDR1 and CDR2 sequences are MNHEY and SVGEGT. The CDR3 loop is CAGSYPGSLFVETQYF. The CDR3 bases are TGTGCCGGCAGTTACCCTGGGAGTTTGTTTGTGGAGACCCAGTACTTC.

The chain couples TRBV28 to TRBJ2-3; tentative D call: TRBD1 (5 bases). The V end was cut by 6 bases, the J end by 1 base, with 14 bases between. Germline lookup yields CDR1 MDHEN and CDR2 SYDVKM. The CDR3 extends over 15 amino acids. CDR3: CASSPKGFGTDTQYF. CDR3 nucleotide sequence: TGTGCCAGCAGCCCGAAGGGGTTTGGCACAGATACGCAGTATTTT.

This clonotype has ten or more counts. The chain uses TRBV7-9 and TRBJ2-1; 10 nucleotides agree with TRBD2. This CDR3 is 15 amino acids long. CDR1 is SEHNR, CDR2 FQNEAQ, per germline (reference sequence). The V and J ends lost 4 bases and 7 bases, in that order; junction bases with no gene match: 7. CDR3 DNA: TGTGCCAGCAGCTCCTTGAGCGGGAGGGATAATGAGCAGTTCTTC. It is translated as CASSSLSGRDNEQFF.

This clonotype appeared many times. The chain combines TRBV28 with TRBJ2-7; D unresolved. Germline CDR1 and CDR2: MDHEN and SYDVKM. This CDR3 comprises 14 residues. Trimming pared 2 bases from V and 3 bases from J, leaving 11 bases between. The CDR3 bases are TGTGCCAGCAGTTTACTCGGAGAAAACTACGAGCAGTACTTC. Encoded protein: CASSLLGENYEQYF.

V usage is TRBV24-1 and J usage is TRBJ2-3; the match to TRBD1 covers 9 bases. V was pared by 3 bases and J by 2 bases, with 5 bases of the junction left unmatched. CDR1 is KGHDR and CDR2 is SFDVKD in the germline V gene. The CDR3 length is 16 residues. CDR3 sequence (DNA): TGTGCCACCAGTGATGCTGGACAGGGGTACACAGATACGCAGTATTTT. Translating gives CATSDAGQGYTDTQYF.

This clonotype was detected ten times or more. The chain has TRBV27 and TRBJ2-7; 10 bases agree with TRBD2. This CDR3 has 16 amino acids. Unmatched junction bases numbered 7, after V lost 5 bases and J lost 0 bases. Germline lookup yields CDR1 MNHEY and CDR2 SMNVEV (reference sequence). DNA of the CDR3: TGTGCCAGCAGTCTATACAGCGGGAGGGCCTCCTACGAGCAGTACTTC. Translation: CASSLYSGRASYEQYF.

In this sample, this clonotype turned up many times. This sequence joins TRBV11-2 and TRBJ1-5; TRBD1 agrees at 12 bases. The V gene's germline CDR1 is SGHAT and CDR2 FQNNGV. The junction had 12 bases not matched to a gene; V was cut back by 4 bases and J by 8 bases. The CDR3 runs to 17 residues. The CDR3 coding sequence is TGTGCCAGCAGCTCCCCTCTGGGACAGGGGGCCTGGAAGCCCCAGCATTTT. Translated: CASSSPLGQGAWKPQHF.